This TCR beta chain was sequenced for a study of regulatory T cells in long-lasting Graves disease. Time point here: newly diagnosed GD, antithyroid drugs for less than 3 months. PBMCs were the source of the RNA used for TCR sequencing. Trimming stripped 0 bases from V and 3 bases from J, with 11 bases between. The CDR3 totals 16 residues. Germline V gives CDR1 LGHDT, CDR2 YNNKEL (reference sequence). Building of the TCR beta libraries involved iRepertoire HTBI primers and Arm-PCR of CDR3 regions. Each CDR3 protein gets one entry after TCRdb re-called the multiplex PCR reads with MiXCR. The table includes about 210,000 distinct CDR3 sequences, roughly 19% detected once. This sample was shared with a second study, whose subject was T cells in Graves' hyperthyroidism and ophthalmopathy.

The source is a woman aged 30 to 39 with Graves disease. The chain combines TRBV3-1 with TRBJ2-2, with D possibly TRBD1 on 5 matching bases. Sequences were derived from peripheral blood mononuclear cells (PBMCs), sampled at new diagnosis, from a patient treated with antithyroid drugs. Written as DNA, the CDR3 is TGTGCCAGCAGCCAAGAATGGGGCTGGGACACCGGGGAGCTGTTTTTT. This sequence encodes CASSQEWGWDTGELFF.